The 4 T cell receptor beta chains given below trace back to one sample, sequenced in a study of blood T cell repertoires in COVID-19. The repertoire was sequenced with immunoSEQ multiplex PCR; TCRdb's copy has only in-frame clones and lacks some. The table includes about 17,000 clones, 91% detected once. Sample: peripheral blood. These receptor sequences come from a man aged 55 to 69 with active COVID-19.

The chain has TRBV7-9 and TRBJ1-2; D call uncertain. The germline V gene encodes CDR1 SEHNR and CDR2 FQNEAQ (reference sequence). The V end lost 4 bases, the J end lost 3 bases, and 12 bases lay between the germline ends. The CDR3 has 14 residues. The CDR3 spells CASSSLRRDYGYTF. The CDR3 DNA sequence: TGTGCCAGCAGCTCGCTGAGGAGGGACTATGGCTACACCTTC.

V usage is TRBV10-3 and J usage is TRBJ2-3, with 7 bases aligning to TRBD1. The CDR3 loop spans 14 amino acids. V was pared by 4 bases and J by 1 base, with 2 bases of the junction left unmatched. The germline CDR1 and CDR2 sequences are ENHRY and SYGVKD. CDR3 nucleotide sequence: TGTGCCATCAGTGCCGGACAGGGCACAGATACGCAGTATTTT. This sequence encodes CAISAGQGTDTQYF.

The table lists this clone with a count of one. This rearrangement joins TRBV11-3 to TRBJ2-1, with TRBD2 matching 13 bases. The CDR3 is made up of 15 amino acids. Looked up from germline, CDR1 is SGHNT and CDR2 is YENEEA. Trimming at V came to 3 bases and at J to 5 bases, leaving 1 base not matched to a gene. The CDR3 here is CASSLGLAGNNEQFF. The CDR3 nucleotides are TGTGCCAGCAGCTTGGGACTAGCGGGGAACAATGAGCAGTTCTTC.

J is TRBJ1-1 and V is TRBV5-4; D may be TRBD1 (5 bases). CDR3 length: 13 residues. CDR1 SGHNT and CDR2 YYREEE come from the germline V gene (reference sequence). V shed 4 bases and J shed 8 bases, with 15 bases lying between them. CDR3: CASSHQGTTEAFF. The CDR3 DNA reads as TGTGCCAGCAGCCATCAGGGCACCACCGAAGCTTTCTTT.